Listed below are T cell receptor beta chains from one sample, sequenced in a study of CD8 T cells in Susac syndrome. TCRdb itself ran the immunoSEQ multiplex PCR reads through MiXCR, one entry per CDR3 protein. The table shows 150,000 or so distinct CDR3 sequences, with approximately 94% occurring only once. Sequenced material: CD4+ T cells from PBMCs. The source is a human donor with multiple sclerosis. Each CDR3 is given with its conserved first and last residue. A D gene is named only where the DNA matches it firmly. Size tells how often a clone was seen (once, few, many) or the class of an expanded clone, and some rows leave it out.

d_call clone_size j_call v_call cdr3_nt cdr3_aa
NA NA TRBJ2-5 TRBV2 TGTGCCAGCTCGGGGGAGGAGACCCAGTACTTC CASSGEETQYF
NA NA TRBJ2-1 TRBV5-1 TGCGCCAGCAGCGGCGGGACACCGGTTTACGATGAGCAGTTCTTC CASSGGTPVYDEQFF
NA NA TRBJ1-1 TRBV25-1 TGTGCCAGCCAGGTGAACACTGAAGCTTTCTTT CASQVNTEAFF
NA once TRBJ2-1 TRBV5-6 TGTGCCAGCAGCTTAGCCGGGAGAAAGTTCTTC CASSLAGRKFF
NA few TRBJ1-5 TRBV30 TGTGCCTGGAGTGTCCAGGGAAATCAGCCCCAGCATTTT CAWSVQGNQPQHF
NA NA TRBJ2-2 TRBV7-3 TGTGCCAGCAGCTCCGGGGAAAAGGGGGAGCTGTTTTTT CASSSGEKGELFF
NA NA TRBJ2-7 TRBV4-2 TGTGCCAGCAGCCAACCCAGGACAGTCGACGAGCAGTACTTC CASSQPRTVDEQYF
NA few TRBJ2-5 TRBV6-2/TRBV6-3 TGTGCCAGCAGTTTGAGGCGAGGGGCCGAGACCCAGTACTTC CASSLRRGAETQYF
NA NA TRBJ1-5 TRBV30 TGTGCCTGGAGTTTTCGGCGAACACGGGGCAATCAGCCCCAGCATTTT CAWSFRRTRGNQPQHF
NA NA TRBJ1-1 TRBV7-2 TGTGCCAGCAGCCTTACAGGAACTGAAGCTTTCTTT CASSLTGTEAFF
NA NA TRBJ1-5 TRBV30 TGTGCCTGGAGTGGCGGCCACAATCAGCCCCAGCATTTT CAWSGGHNQPQHF
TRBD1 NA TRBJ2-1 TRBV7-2 TGTGCCAGCAGCTTAGGTACAGGGGGGCACAATGAGCAGTTCTTC CASSLGTGGHNEQFF
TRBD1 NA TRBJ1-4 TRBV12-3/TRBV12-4 TGTGCCAGCAGCCCAGACAGGGCGGACGAAAAACTGTTTTTT CASSPDRADEKLFF
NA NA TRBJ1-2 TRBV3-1 TGTGCCAGCAGCCAAGGGGGCCCTTCCTATGGCTACACCTTC CASSQGGPSYGYTF
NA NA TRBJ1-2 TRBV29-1 TGCAGCGTTGAGGGGGGCGGCGGGGGAGGCTACACCTTC CSVEGGGGGGYTF
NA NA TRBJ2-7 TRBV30 TGTGCCTGGAGTGTGCCAGGCTCCTACGAGCAGTACTTC CAWSVPGSYEQYF
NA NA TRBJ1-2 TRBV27 TGTGCCAGCAGTTTACTCGGCAGGGATCATGGCTACACCTTC CASSLLGRDHGYTF
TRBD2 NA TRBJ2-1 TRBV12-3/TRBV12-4 TGTGCCAGCAGTCGGACTAGCGAGGGTAGGGTGCAGTTCTTC CASSRTSEGRVQFF
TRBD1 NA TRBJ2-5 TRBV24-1 TGTGCCACCAGTGACAATCCCGGGACAGGGACGTGGAAAGAGACCCAGTACTTC CATSDNPGTGTWKETQYF
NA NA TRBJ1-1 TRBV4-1 TGCGCCAGCAGCCAAGTAGAGGGTAGTGCAGCTTTCTTT CASSQVEGSAAFF